This T cell receptor (beta chain) was sequenced for a study of blood T cell repertoires in COVID-19. The CDR3 has 15 residues. V gave up 3 bases and J gave up 4 bases, with 13 bases separating them. Germline V gene data show CDR1 as SSHAT and CDR2 as FNYEAQ (reference sequence). How the authors handled the data: Amplifying reference gene primers gave estimates of nucleated cell counts. This table comes from immunoSEQ multiplex PCR, and its TCRdb copy is limited to in-frame clones, with some not included. V and J calls and clone size are as listed in that table; D and trimming were resolved from the DNA. The sample shows roughly 250,000 clones, approximately 90% of them seen only once.

The rearrangement joins TRBV7-7 to TRBJ1-3; D is ambiguous. Input material: peripheral blood. The TCR was taken from a woman aged 40-49 years with acute or convalescent COVID-19. CDR3 nucleotides: TGTGCCAGCAGCTTTCGGCTGGGCAACGGAAACACCATATATTTT. This translates into CASSFRLGNGNTIYF.